Included here is one T cell receptor (beta chain) sequence, with context. Its antigen is unidentified. Researchers ran the PCR with 60 Vbeta and 13 Jbeta primers. The authors' processing: Around 10 million of the 80 million or so unique TCR beta chains counted in a later analysis were shared. Method: immunoSEQ multiplex PCR; TCRdb's copy keeps in-frame clones and lacks some. That table supplies the V and J calls and clone size; D and trimming were determined from the DNA. The sample holds about 130,000 clones, less than 75% seen once. The data are from a study of cytomegalovirus exposure and HLA in healthy donors. Findings and limits, study-wide: Among TCR beta chains, those listed as cytomegalovirus-associated numbered 164. Presence/absence analysis assumed near-uniform sequencing depth across donors.

The sequence came from a woman aged 40 to 55 in good health and CMV-seropositive. The specimen sequenced was PBMCs.

CDR3 amino acids: CASSQDGGSVTEAFF. The CDR3 DNA reads as TGCGCCAGCAGCCAAGATGGGGGGTCGGTCACTGAAGCTTTCTTT. The chain couples TRBV4-3 to TRBJ1-1; a weak D match, TRBD1 (5 bases). CDR1 is LGHNA, CDR2 YSLEER, per germline. V lost 0 bases to trimming and J lost 4 bases, with 12 bases between them. This CDR3 region has 15 residues.